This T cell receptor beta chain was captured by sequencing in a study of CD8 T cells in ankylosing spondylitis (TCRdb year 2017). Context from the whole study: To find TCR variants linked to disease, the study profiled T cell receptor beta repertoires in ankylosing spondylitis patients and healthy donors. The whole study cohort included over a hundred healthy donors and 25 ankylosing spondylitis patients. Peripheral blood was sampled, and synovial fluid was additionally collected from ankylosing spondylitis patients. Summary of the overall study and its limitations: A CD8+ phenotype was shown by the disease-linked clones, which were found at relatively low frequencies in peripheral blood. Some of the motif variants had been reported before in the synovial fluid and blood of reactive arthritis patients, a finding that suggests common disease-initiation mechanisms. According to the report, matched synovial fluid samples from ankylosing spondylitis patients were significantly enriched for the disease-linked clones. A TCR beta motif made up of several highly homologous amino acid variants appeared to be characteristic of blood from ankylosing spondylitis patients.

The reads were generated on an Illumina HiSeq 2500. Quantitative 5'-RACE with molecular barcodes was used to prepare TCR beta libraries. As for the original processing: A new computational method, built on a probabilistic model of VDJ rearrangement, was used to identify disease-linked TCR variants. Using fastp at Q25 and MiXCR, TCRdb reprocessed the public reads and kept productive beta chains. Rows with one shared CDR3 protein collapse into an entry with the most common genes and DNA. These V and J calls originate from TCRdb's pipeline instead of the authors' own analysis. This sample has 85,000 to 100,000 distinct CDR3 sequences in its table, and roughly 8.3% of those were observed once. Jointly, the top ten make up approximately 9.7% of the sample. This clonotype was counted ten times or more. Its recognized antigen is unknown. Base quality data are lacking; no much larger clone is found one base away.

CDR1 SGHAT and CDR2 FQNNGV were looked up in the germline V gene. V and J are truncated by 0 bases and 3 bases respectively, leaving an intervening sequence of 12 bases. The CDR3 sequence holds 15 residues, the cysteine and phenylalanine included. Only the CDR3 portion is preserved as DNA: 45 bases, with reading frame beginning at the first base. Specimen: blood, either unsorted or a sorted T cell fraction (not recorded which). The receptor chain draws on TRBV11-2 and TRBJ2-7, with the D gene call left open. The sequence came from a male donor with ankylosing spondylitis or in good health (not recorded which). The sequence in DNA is TGTGCCAGCAGCTTAGATCCAGGCCCCAACTACGAGCAGTACTTC. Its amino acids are CASSLDPGPNYEQYF.